This entry is about one T cell receptor beta chain. The antigen is not known. These data are taken from a study of T cell responses to AZD1222 COVID-19 vaccine. General study points: Unmutated regions of variants are reportedly targeted by nearly half of spike-specific TCRs. Donors, mostly white British, included more females; clonal diversity was possibly underestimated.

This table comes from immunoSEQ multiplex PCR, and its TCRdb copy is limited to in-frame clones, with some not included. The sample carries roughly 150,000 clones, roughly 89% recorded once. The CDR3 is 15 residues long. V lost 3 bases and J lost 4, with 16 bases in between. Germline V gene sequence: CDR1 SGHRS, CDR2 YFSETQ. This TCR came from an adult in good health. The chain is built from TRBV5-1 and TRBJ1-2, with D possibly matching TRBD1 (5 bases). This specimen was peripheral blood, taken on day 0 of AZD1222 vaccination. The CDR3 bases are TGCGCCAGCAGCTCTACCGCGGGACGGAGCTATGGCTACACCTTC. Its translation: CASSSTAGRSYGYTF.